This record covers a single TCR beta chain. Its target is not known. Using immunoSEQ multiplex PCR, the repertoire was profiled, and TCRdb retains in-frame clones only, with some absent. The table lists more than 85,000 clones, approximately 92% of them singletons. Germline CDR1 MGHRA, CDR2 YSYEKL. This CDR3 comprises 15 residues. V trimming: 1 base; J trimming: 6 bases; junction bases outside the gene matches: 5. The data stem from a study of siplizumab effects on memory and regulatory T cells. Study conclusions and caveats: Naive T cells, seemingly more diverse than memory cells, seemed major alloresponse contributors.

This sequence was found in a human donor in good health. Some clones in this sample may be carry-over from other donors' samples. The genes are TRBV4-1 and TRBJ2-2; TRBD1 agrees at 7 bases. The sample taken for sequencing was CD4+ T cells sorted from blood. The CDR3 region has the DNA TGCGCCAGCAGCCAAGTTTCTACAGGGGCCGGGGAGCTGTTTTTT. Residues: CASSQVSTGAGELFF.